The 31 T cell receptor beta chains given below trace back to one sample, sequenced in a study of regulatory T cells. Study observations and caveats: In CD3G-deficient patients, conventional CD4+ T cells were enriched for hydrophobic CDR3 residues at positions 6 and 7.

Their cognate antigens are unknown. Amplification used 52 TRBV primers and 13 TRBJ primers. Measured with immunoSEQ multiplex PCR; TCRdb has only the in-frame clones, and not every one. Of tens of thousands of clones in the sample, under 95% were seen once. Sequencing was done on a sample of conventional CD4+ T cells sorted from blood. The receptors were sampled from a person aged 18-29 years with CD3G deficiency.

Comments on this clone: This sample also contains other DNA sequences that code for the same CDR3. J is TRBJ2-2 and V is TRBV5-1, with 10 bases that match TRBD2. V lost 0 bases and J lost 6; bases outside the gene matches: 2. Looked up from germline, CDR1 is SGHRS and CDR2 is YFSETQ. This CDR3 comprises 15 residues. Written as DNA, the CDR3 is TGCGCCAGCAGCTTGGACCTAGCGGGAGCCGGGGAGCTGTTTTTT. Encoded protein: CASSLDLAGAGELFF. Based on the CDR3 plus reference TRBV5-1 and TRBJ2-2, the full variable domain is KAGVTQTPRYLIKTRGQQVTLSCSPISGHRSVSWYQQTPGQGLQFLFEYFSETQRNKGNFPGRFSGRQFSNSRSEMNVSTLELGDSALYLCASSLDLAGAGELFFGEGSRLTVL.

The chain employs TRBV7-9 and TRBJ2-3; D might be TRBD1 (6 bases). This CDR3 has 15 amino acids. Germline V gene data show CDR1 as SEHNR and CDR2 as FQNEAQ (reference sequence). Trimming took off 2 bases at V and 2 bases at J, with 11 bases between the two ends. CDR3 region: CASSLTTGNTDTQYF. Written as DNA, the CDR3 is TGTGCCAGCAGCTTAACGACAGGAAACACAGATACGCAGTATTTT.

The chain employs TRBV28 and TRBJ2-2; no reliable D call. This CDR3 contains 14 residues. The V gene lost 6 bases and the J gene lost 5 bases, with 13 bases spanning the gap. CDR1 is MDHEN, CDR2 SYDVKM, per germline. The CDR3 loop reads CASSRGHGTGELFF. CDR3 DNA: TGTGCCAGCAGCAGAGGCCACGGGACCGGGGAGCTGTTTTTT.

The rearrangement joins TRBV19 to TRBJ2-3; 8 bases are shared with TRBD1. Looked up from germline, CDR1 is LNHDA and CDR2 is SQIVND (reference sequence). The CDR3 has 15 amino acids. V dropped 4 bases and J dropped 2; count of bases not matched to a gene: 5. The CDR3 DNA reads TGTGCCAGTAGTACGACAGGGGCTCCCACAGATACGCAGTATTTT. Translated: CASSTTGAPTDTQYF.

V is TRBV28 and J is TRBJ1-4; tentatively, D is TRBD1 (6 bases). Trimming removed 5 bases at V and 8 bases at J, with 15 bases between. The CDR3 consists of 14 residues. CDR1 and CDR2 (germline): MDHEN, SYDVKM. The CDR3 nucleotides are TGTGCCAGCAGTAGCAGGGGAGGGGTCGAAAAACTGTTTTTT. Translating gives CASSSRGGVEKLFF.

The V call is TRBV28, the J call TRBJ2-2; D is undetermined. In germline, CDR1 is MDHEN, CDR2 SYDVKM. CDR3 size: 15 residues. V was pared by 6 bases and J by 1 base, with 12 bases between. The CDR3 coding sequence is TGTGCCAGCAGCCCTAATGACTGGAACACCGGGGAGCTGTTTTTT. This codes for CASSPNDWNTGELFF.

This clone occurred once. This chain links TRBV7-8 with TRBJ2-5; 8 bases align to TRBD1. Trimming cost V 4 bases and J 4 bases; bases outside gene matches: 5. The CDR3 is 14 residues long. From germline, CDR1 is SGHVS and CDR2 FQNEAQ. CDR3 loop: CASSSLDRGETQYF. For the CDR3, the DNA is TGTGCCAGCAGCTCACTAGACAGGGGAGAGACCCAGTACTTC.

The chain links TRBV7-8 to TRBJ2-7, with a possible D match to TRBD1 (5 bases). There are 14 residues in the CDR3. V was pared by 4 bases and J by 6 bases, with 16 bases between. Germline V gene sequence: CDR1 SGHVS, CDR2 FQNEAQ. Here the CDR3 reads CASSSQRWGREQYF. Here the CDR3 DNA reads TGTGCCAGCAGCTCGCAACGGTGGGGCCGCGAGCAGTACTTC. Full variable domain (outside the CDR3, taken from reference TRBV7-8 and TRBJ2-7): GAGVSQSPRYKVAKRGQDVALRCDPISGHVSLFWYQQALGQGPEFLTYFQNEAQLDKSGLPSDRFFAERPEGSVSTLKIQRTQQEDSAVYLCASSSQRWGREQYFGPGTRLTVT.

The chain has TRBV6-1 and TRBJ1-1; 7 nucleotides agree with TRBD1. From germline, CDR1 is MNHNS and CDR2 SASEGT. Trimming at V came to 6 bases and at J to 2 bases, leaving 3 bases not matched to a gene. This CDR3 region has 13 residues. As DNA, the CDR3 is TGTGCCAGCAGGGACAGGTCTAACACTGAAGCTTTCTTT. This translates into CASRDRSNTEAFF.

The rearrangement uses TRBV4-1 and TRBJ2-1; TRBD2 matches at 9 bases. The V and J ends lost 1 base and 8 bases, in that order; junction bases with no gene match: 6. There are 15 residues in the CDR3. Germline CDR1 is MGHRA and CDR2 is YSYEKL. The CDR3 loop is CASSQVGTSFDEQFF. CDR3 coding DNA: TGCGCCAGCAGCCAAGTCGGGACTAGCTTCGATGAGCAGTTCTTC.

The chain has TRBV28 and TRBJ2-1; D is undetermined. This CDR3 region has 12 residues. V lost 3 bases and J 0 bases, leaving 0 bases between the germline ends. Germline V gene data show CDR1 as MDHEN and CDR2 as SYDVKM. The CDR3 here is CASSFSYNEQFF. The CDR3 DNA reads as TGTGCCAGCAGTTTCTCCTACAATGAGCAGTTCTTC. Full variable domain (remainder filled in from reference TRBV28 and TRBJ2-1): DVKVTQSSRYLVKRTGEKVFLECVQDMDHENMFWYRQDPGLGLRLIYFSYDVKMKEKGDIPEGYSVSREKKERFSLILESASTNQTSMYLCASSFSYNEQFFGPGTRLTVL.

The V call is TRBV10-3, the J call TRBJ2-7; either TRBD1 or TRBD2 may fit D (7 bases each). CDR1 is ENHRY, CDR2 SYGVKD, per germline. The V end lost 0 bases, the J end lost 7 bases, and 13 bases lay between the germline ends. The CDR3 length is 14 residues. The CDR3 loop is CAISESTQGGEQYF. CDR3 coding DNA: TGTGCCATCAGTGAGTCGACTCAGGGGGGGGAGCAGTACTTC.

The chain carries TRBV28 and TRBJ1-2; D unresolved. The germline V gene encodes CDR1 MDHEN and CDR2 SYDVKM. The CDR3 extends over 11 amino acids. The V and J ends lost 7 bases and 2 bases respectively, with 5 bases between them. DNA of the CDR3: TGTGCCAGCATGGCGAACTATGGCTACACCTTC. It yields the protein CASMANYGYTF.

The chain uses TRBV5-1 and TRBJ2-2; D perhaps matches TRBD1 (6 bases). The CDR3 has 15 residues. The germline CDR1 and CDR2 sequences are SGHRS and YFSETQ. V was pared by 4 bases and J by 0 bases, with 10 bases between. CDR3 protein: CASSPTGANTGELFF. The CDR3 nucleotides read TGCGCCAGCAGCCCGACAGGCGCGAACACCGGGGAGCTGTTTTTT.

The chain is built from TRBV28 and TRBJ1-1; D is uncertain. This CDR3 is built from 13 residues. CDR1 MDHEN and CDR2 SYDVKM come from the germline V gene. Trimming removed 2 bases from V and 9 bases from J, with 13 bases in between. CDR3 sequence (DNA): TGTGCCAGCAGTTTACCCGACGTTGCTCAAGCTTTCTTT. It specifies CASSLPDVAQAFF.

The gene calls are TRBV7-8 and TRBJ2-1; 9 positions agree with TRBD2. The CDR3 runs 17 residues. The germline gives CDR1 SGHVS, CDR2 FQNEAQ. With 4 bases clipped from V and 1 base from J, the junction kept 8 bases outside the gene matches. DNA for the CDR3: TGTGCCAGCAGCTCTAATAGCGGGAGTCGGTCCTACAATGAGCAGTTCTTC. This sequence encodes CASSSNSGSRSYNEQFF.

The J gene is TRBJ2-2, the V gene TRBV6-1, with a possible D match to TRBD2 (5 bases). Germline values: CDR1 MNHNS, CDR2 SASEGT. The CDR3 contains 15 residues. Trimming left V 4 bases short and J 0 bases short, with 9 bases between. Written as DNA, the CDR3 is TGTGCCAGCAGTGTTGGACTCGCGAACACCGGGGAGCTGTTTTTT. Translation: CASSVGLANTGELFF.

The chain employs TRBV11-2 and TRBJ2-5, with 13 bases matching TRBD2. The CDR3 spans 19 residues. V lost 3 bases and J lost 4; bases outside the gene matches: 14. Germline lookup yields CDR1 SGHAT and CDR2 FQNNGV. In nucleotides, the CDR3 is TGTGCCAGCAGCTTTAACCCACCTCAACTAGCGGGGGGGCGAGAGACCCAGTACTTC. Its protein product is CASSFNPPQLAGGRETQYF. Using reference TRBV11-2 and TRBJ2-5 for the parts outside the CDR3, the full variable domain is EAGVAQSPRYKIIEKRQSVAFWCNPISGHATLYWYQQILGQGPKLLIQFQNNGVVDDSQLPKDRFSAERLKGVDSTLKIQPAKLEDSAVYLCASSFNPPQLAGGRETQYFGPGTRLLVL.

On this clone: At one end, the junction sequence differs from germline, possibly due to a read error. The chain recombines TRBV7-8 with TRBJ2-2; 11 nucleotides align to TRBD2. CDR3 size: 15 residues. Germline-derived CDR1 and CDR2 are SGHVS and FQNEAQ. The CDR3 protein is CASSLAGGPYGELFF. The CDR3 DNA sequence: TGTGCCAGCAGTTTAGCGGGAGGGCCGTACGGGGAGCTGTTTTTT.

The genes are TRBV18 and TRBJ1-2, with TRBD1 matching over 8 bases. With V trimmed by 3 bases and J by 3 bases, 0 bases remained unmatched. The CDR3 runs to 13 residues. Germline V CDR1 and CDR2: KGHSH, LQKENI. CDR3 in amino acids: CASSPTGDYGYTF. DNA of the CDR3: TGTGCCAGCTCACCGACAGGGGACTATGGCTACACCTTC.

This clone was recorded a few times. This sequence joins TRBV19 and TRBJ1-2, with D perhaps matching TRBD1 (6 bases). Germline CDR1 reads LNHDA; CDR2 reads SQIVND (reference sequence). V gave up 6 bases and J gave up 6 bases, with 17 bases separating them. The CDR3 is made up of 14 amino acids. The DNA for the CDR3 is TGTGCCAGTAGGCCTACAGGGTTTGGGAATGGCTACACCTTC. Residues: CASRPTGFGNGYTF.

The gene calls are TRBV6-6 and TRBJ2-5; the match to TRBD1 covers 9 bases. The germline CDR1 and CDR2 sequences are MNHNY and SVGAGI (reference sequence). The CDR3 consists of 15 residues. The V and J ends lost 6 bases and 4 bases, in that order; junction bases with no gene match: 9. The CDR3 nucleotides are TGTGCCAGCAGCCCGGGACAGGGTAGGGGAGAGACCCAGTACTTC. It encodes CASSPGQGRGETQYF.

V usage is TRBV6-6 and J usage is TRBJ1-2, with a tentative D call TRBD1 (6 bases). The V end lost 5 bases, the J end lost 5 bases, and 12 bases lay between the germline ends. There are 13 residues in the CDR3. Looked up from germline, CDR1 is MNHNY and CDR2 is SVGAGI (reference sequence). The CDR3 loop is CASSRDTAYGYTF. The CDR3 DNA sequence: TGTGCCAGCAGTCGGGACACGGCTTATGGCTACACCTTC.

This clone was recorded only once. The chain uses TRBV6-4 and TRBJ2-7, with TRBD2 matching 10 bases. Germline values: CDR1 MRHNA, CDR2 SNTAGT. V trimming: 7 bases; J trimming: 4 bases; junction bases outside the gene matches: 7. This CDR3 is built from 14 residues. Written as DNA, the CDR3 is TGTGCCAGCACCGCTAGCGGGAGCGGGTACGAGCAGTACGTC. Protein product: CASTASGSGYEQYV.

This rearrangement joins TRBV10-3 to TRBJ2-3; 7 bases are shared with TRBD2. V shed 10 bases, J shed 2 bases, and the junction held 12 bases outside the gene matches. This CDR3 comprises 15 residues. Germline V lookup: CDR1 ENHRY, CDR2 SYGVKD. For the CDR3, the DNA is TGTGCCACGGCGAAGCGGGGCGGGCCCACAGATACGCAGTATTTT. Residues: CATAKRGGPTDTQYF.

The V call is TRBV10-3, the J call TRBJ1-4, with 7 bases matching TRBD1. V trimming: 6 bases; J trimming: 6 bases; junction bases outside the gene matches: 7. The germline V gene encodes CDR1 ENHRY and CDR2 SYGVKD. The CDR3 sequence is 14 residues long. CDR3 residues: CAISRGQGDEKLFF. The CDR3 nucleotides read TGTGCCATCAGCCGGGGGCAGGGGGATGAAAAACTGTTTTTT.

The CDR3 here is CASSRQGGGNEQFF. The CDR3 DNA follows: TGTGCCAGCAGTAGACAGGGCGGGGGCAATGAGCAGTTCTTC. The rearrangement links TRBV6-1 to TRBJ2-1; either TRBD1 or TRBD2 may fit D (7 bases each). The CDR3 is made up of 14 amino acids. V lost 5 bases and J 6 bases, leaving 14 bases between the germline ends. The germline V gene encodes CDR1 MNHNS and CDR2 SASEGT.

The rearrangement links TRBV2 to TRBJ2-3, with 8 bases identical to TRBD1. The CDR3 covers 12 residues. Germline loops: CDR1 SNHLY, CDR2 FYNNEI. V lost 6 bases and J lost 4; bases outside the gene matches: 0. CDR3 coding DNA: TGTGCCAGCAGGGACAGGGCAGATACGCAGTATTTT. It is translated as CASRDRADTQYF. The full variable domain, with the rest looked up from reference TRBV2 and TRBJ2-3, is EPEVTQTPSHQVTQMGQEVILRCVPISNHLYFYWYRQILGQKVEFLVSFYNNEISEKSEIFDDQFSVERPDGSNFTLKIRSTKLEDSAMYFCASRDRADTQYFGPGTRLTVL.

The chain joins TRBV7-2 to TRBJ2-5; D not resolved. V gave up 2 bases and J gave up 0 bases, with 7 bases separating them. The CDR3 consists of 14 residues. In germline, CDR1 is SGHTA, CDR2 FQGNSA. The CDR3 sequence is CASSLHLNQETQYF. CDR3 DNA: TGTGCCAGCAGCTTACACTTGAACCAAGAGACCCAGTACTTC.

The chain is built from TRBV5-1 and TRBJ1-2, with D tentatively TRBD1 (5 bases). CDR3 length: 16 amino acids. The germline CDR1 and CDR2 sequences are SGHRS and YFSETQ. Trimming left V 2 bases short and J 0 bases short, with 14 bases between. As DNA, the CDR3 is TGCGCCAGCAGCTTAGGGGCGCCGGCTTCTAACTATGGCTACACCTTC. It codes for CASSLGAPASNYGYTF.

Here the CDR3 DNA reads TGTGCCAGCAGCTTCTCGGGACCAACGTACGAGCAGTACTTC. This encodes CASSFSGPTYEQYF. The chain joins TRBV11-2 to TRBJ2-7, with D perhaps given as TRBD1 or TRBD2 (5 bases each). V gave up 3 bases and J gave up 4 bases, with 13 bases separating them. CDR1 is SGHAT, CDR2 FQNNGV, per germline. The CDR3 covers 14 residues.